Below are 13 T cell receptor beta chains sequenced from a single sample in a study of shared clonotypes between healthy human individuals. Cells designated naive CD8 were CD45RO-negative and were positively selected for CCR7, with terminally differentiated effector memory CD45RA+ cells excluded. Data came from immunoSEQ multiplex PCR; TCRdb stores just in-frame clones and leaves some out. The data hold about 580,000 clones, with about 98% observed a single time. The sample taken for sequencing was naive CD8+ T cells sorted from blood. These receptors came from a man aged 30 to 45 in good health.

V gene TRBV28 combines with J gene TRBJ1-5, with unresolved D. The V end lost 5 bases, the J end lost 7 bases, and 9 bases lay between the germline ends. This CDR3 has 12 residues. Per the germline V gene, CDR1 is MDHEN and CDR2 is SYDVKM. For the CDR3, the DNA is TGTGCCAGCAGTGGGTCCGGCCAGCCCCAGCATTTT. This encodes CASSGSGQPQHF.

This clone has just one count. CDR3 nucleotides: TGCGCCAGCAGCCATGGGGGACAGATTAATGAAAAACTGTTTTTT. Translation: CASSHGGQINEKLFF. This sequence joins TRBV4-1 and TRBJ1-4; 7 bases line up with TRBD1. The V and J ends lost 3 bases and 4 bases, in that order; junction bases with no gene match: 5. Germline V gives CDR1 MGHRA, CDR2 YSYEKL. The CDR3 runs to 15 residues.

The chain is built from TRBV12-5 and TRBJ2-1; D may be TRBD2 (6 bases). The germline V and J ends were trimmed by 6 bases and 3 bases, with 9 bases remaining between them. CDR3 length: 13 amino acids. The germline gives CDR1 LGHNT, CDR2 FRNRAP. The CDR3 DNA follows: TGTGCTAGTGGCTTAGCGGACTACAATGAGCAGTTCTTC. This sequence encodes CASGLADYNEQFF.

This chain uses TRBV27 with TRBJ1-3, with D uncertain. Deletions cut 0 bases from V and 4 bases from J, with 4 bases between. Germline values: CDR1 MNHEY, CDR2 SMNVEV (reference sequence). The CDR3 length is 13 residues. CDR3 loop: CASSLSRGNTIYF. DNA for the CDR3: TGTGCCAGCAGTTTATCGCGGGGAAACACCATATATTTT.

V and J are TRBV28 and TRBJ2-2; 9 nucleotides line up with TRBD1. The CDR3 is 15 residues long. Losses at the gene ends were 6 bases for V and 1 base for J; bases not matched to a gene: 3. Germline V lookup: CDR1 MDHEN, CDR2 SYDVKM. The CDR3 region has the DNA TGTGCCAGCAGCTCGGGACAGGGGAACACCGGGGAGCTGTTTTTT. It translates to CASSSGQGNTGELFF.

V is TRBV7-3 and J is TRBJ2-3; 7 bases agree with TRBD2. J was trimmed by 0 bases and V by 5 bases; bases with no gene match: 5. The CDR3 sequence is 15 residues long. Per germline, CDR1 SGHTA and CDR2 FQGTGA. In DNA form, the CDR3 reads TGTGCCAGCAGCACCGGGACTAAAAGCACAGATACGCAGTATTTT. Protein product: CASSTGTKSTDTQYF.

This chain uses TRBV5-6 with TRBJ2-3, with D perhaps assigned TRBD1 or TRBD2 (5 bases each). Germline CDR1 reads SGHDT; CDR2 reads YYEEEE. The CDR3 has 17 amino acids. The V and J ends lost 3 bases and 4 bases respectively, with 21 bases between them. The CDR3 DNA is TGTGCCAGCAGCTCGCCCTGGGGGAGTCCATTCGCAGATACGCAGTATTTT. Translation: CASSSPWGSPFADTQYF.

The chain uses TRBV27 and TRBJ2-1; tentatively, D is TRBD2 (5 bases). Germline-derived CDR1 and CDR2 are MNHEY and SMNVEV (reference sequence). V dropped 2 bases and J dropped 9 bases, with 8 bases sitting between them. The CDR3 length is 12 residues. As DNA, the CDR3 is TGTGCCAGCAGTTTAGTCGGGATTGAGCAGTTCTTC. Amino acid sequence: CASSLVGIEQFF.

V usage is TRBV4-1 and J usage is TRBJ2-1, with 9 bases aligning to TRBD2. The CDR3 has 19 residues. The V segment lost 0 bases and the J segment 5 bases; nucleotides outside the gene matches: 14. The V gene's germline CDR1 is MGHRA and CDR2 YSYEKL. The CDR3 sequence: CASSQELAGLLGIDNEQFF. The CDR3 DNA sequence: TGCGCCAGCAGCCAAGAACTAGCGGGTCTATTAGGCATAGACAATGAGCAGTTCTTC.

The chain joins TRBV6-6 to TRBJ2-7; weak D call: TRBD1 (6 bases). Trimming stripped 6 bases from V and 3 bases from J, with 9 bases between. Germline V gives CDR1 MNHNY, CDR2 SVGAGI (reference sequence). The CDR3 sequence is 12 residues long. CDR3 amino acids: CASRQGIYEQYF. The CDR3 bases are TGTGCCAGCAGACAGGGTATCTACGAGCAGTACTTC.

This chain links TRBV28 with TRBJ2-7; TRBD1 might be the D (6 bases). V lost 3 bases and J 3 bases, leaving 12 bases between the germline ends. Germline V CDR1 and CDR2: MDHEN, SYDVKM. This CDR3 has 14 residues. CDR3 amino acids: CASSFRGTHYEQYF. Here the CDR3 DNA reads TGTGCCAGCAGTTTTAGGGGGACCCACTACGAGCAGTACTTC. Combining the CDR3 with reference TRBV28 and TRBJ2-7 gives the whole variable domain DVKVTQSSRYLVKRTGEKVFLECVQDMDHENMFWYRQDPGLGLRLIYFSYDVKMKEKGDIPEGYSVSREKKERFSLILESASTNQTSMYLCASSFRGTHYEQYFGPGTRLTVT.

The chain uses TRBV27 and TRBJ2-7, with D tentatively TRBD1 (6 bases). Germline assignment: CDR1 MNHEY and CDR2 SMNVEV (reference sequence). Trimming stripped 5 bases from V and 7 bases from J, with 12 bases between. This CDR3 has 12 residues. The CDR3 spells CASSQTDREQYF. The DNA for the CDR3 is TGTGCCAGCAGTCAAACCGACAGGGAGCAGTACTTC.

The chain links TRBV2 to TRBJ1-2; D is unresolved. Trimming removed 6 bases from V and 4 bases from J, with 15 bases in between. Germline V lookup: CDR1 SNHLY, CDR2 FYNNEI. This CDR3 contains 14 residues. The CDR3 here is CASSGSLGFYGYTF. The CDR3 DNA reads as TGTGCCAGCAGCGGATCCTTGGGATTCTATGGCTACACCTTC.